This passage covers 11 T cell receptor beta chains from one sample sequenced in a study of neurological immune-mediated disorders. TCRdb ran MiXCR on the 5' RACE reads and lists one entry per CDR3 protein. This sample has 44,000 or so distinct CDR3 sequences, with under 6.5% found just once. The sequencing input was CD4+ T cells from blood. Every receptor here comes from a woman aged 40 to 50 in good health.

This clonotype was seen at least ten times. This sequence joins TRBV18 and TRBJ2-7; D is unresolved. Germline V gene lookup returns CDR1 KGHSH and CDR2 LQKENI. CDR3 size: 14 residues. The V gene lost 10 bases and the J gene lost 5 bases, with 21 bases spanning the gap. Written as DNA, the CDR3 is TGTGCCACCACTCCCCCTTACAACAGAGACGAGCAGTACTTC. Translating gives CATTPPYNRDEQYF.

In its sample, this clonotype was seen a few times. J is TRBJ1-6 and V is TRBV6-1, with a tentative D call TRBD1 (5 bases). This CDR3 comprises 13 residues. CDR1 and CDR2 (germline): MNHNS, SASEGT. V lost 8 bases and J lost 10, with 15 bases in between. CDR3 loop: CASEPRGDSPLHF. CDR3 bases: TGTGCCAGCGAACCCCGTGGGGACTCACCCCTCCACTTT.

This clonotype was recorded a few times. The V gene is TRBV7-2, the J gene TRBJ1-5; 11 bases line up with TRBD1. The CDR3 loop spans 17 amino acids. V trimming: 2 bases; J trimming: 1 base; junction bases outside the gene matches: 4. Germline V gene lookup returns CDR1 SGHTA and CDR2 FQGNSA. Here the CDR3 DNA reads TGTGCCAGCAGCTTACGGGGGACAGGGGGGAGCAATCAGCCCCAGCATTTT. Protein sequence: CASSLRGTGGSNQPQHF. The full variable domain, rest sourced from reference TRBV7-2 and TRBJ1-5, is GAGVSQSPSNKVTEKGKDVELRCDPISGHTALYWYRQSLGQGLEFLIYFQGNSAPDKSGLPSDRFSAERTGGSVSTLTIQRTQQEDSAVYLCASSLRGTGGSNQPQHFGDGTRLSIL.

The table lists this clonotype with many counts. This chain links TRBV7-6 with TRBJ1-5; 10 bases agree with TRBD1. CDR1 is SGHVS, CDR2 FNYEAQ, per germline. The CDR3 runs to 15 residues. Trimming took 5 bases from V and 5 from J; bases not matched to a gene: 6. The CDR3 loop is CASSPWDRGDQPQHF. CDR3 in DNA: TGTGCCAGCAGCCCATGGGACAGGGGAGATCAGCCCCAGCATTTT.

This clonotype was picked up many times. V and J are TRBV3-1 and TRBJ2-2; 7 bases map to TRBD2. V was clipped by 4 bases and J by 5 bases; unmatched bases: 7. This CDR3 spans 15 amino acids. Germline CDR1 reads LGHDT; CDR2 reads YNNKEL (reference sequence). The CDR3 loop is CASSRPSGKTGELFF. CDR3 coding DNA: TGTGCCAGCAGCCGGCCTAGCGGAAAAACCGGGGAGCTGTTTTTT.

The rearrangement uses TRBV29-1 and TRBJ2-5, with D possibly being TRBD2 (6 bases). From germline, CDR1 is SQVTM and CDR2 ANQGSEA. This CDR3 has 13 amino acids. Trimming left V 5 bases short and J 2 bases short, with 12 bases between. CDR3 nucleotide sequence: TGCAGCGTTCGCGGCGGGAAACAAGAGACCCAGTACTTC. The encoded protein is CSVRGGKQETQYF.

This clonotype was seen ten or more times. This sequence joins TRBV20-1 and TRBJ2-1; no clear D gene. The germline V gene has CDR1 DFQATT and CDR2 SNEGSKA (reference sequence). The CDR3 spans 10 residues. With 6 bases removed from V and 4 bases from J, the gap between germline ends came to 4 bases. The CDR3 reads CSAPYNEQFF. DNA for the CDR3: TGCAGTGCACCGTACAATGAGCAGTTCTTC.

This clonotype was found many times. The V and J genes are TRBV5-1 and TRBJ2-1; 13 positions match TRBD2. The V gene's germline CDR1 is SGHRS and CDR2 YFSETQ. The trim removed 5 bases at V and 10 bases at J, leaving 12 bases unmatched. This CDR3 region has 16 residues. In DNA, the CDR3 is TGCGCCAGCAGTTCAACCGGGACTAGCGGGATGGAAGAGCAGTTCTTC. Translating gives CASSSTGTSGMEEQFF.

The sample holds many counts of this clonotype. The chain joins TRBV12-3 or TRBV12-4 to TRBJ2-5; D is ambiguous. This CDR3 contains 13 residues. Trimming shortened V by 5 bases and J by 5 bases, and 12 bases separated the two germline ends. This CDR3 reads CASSLLLAETQYF. The CDR3 DNA reads TGTGCCAGCAGTCTCCTTTTGGCGGAGACCCAGTACTTC.

This clonotype has at least ten counts. The chain combines TRBV20-1 with TRBJ1-2, with 9 bases identical to TRBD1. This CDR3 region has 13 residues. J was trimmed by 3 bases and V by 6 bases; bases with no gene match: 5. Germline CDR1 DFQATT, CDR2 SNEGSKA (reference sequence). The DNA of the CDR3 is TGCAGTGCAAAGACAGGGGGACACTATGGCTACACCTTC. This translates into CSAKTGGHYGYTF.

This clonotype has more than one count but fewer than ten. This rearrangement joins TRBV7-4 to TRBJ2-7, with a weak D call TRBD1 (6 bases). The CDR3 runs 15 residues. Germline assignment: CDR1 SGHVT and CDR2 SQSDAQ. Trimming cost V 2 bases and J 0 bases, with 11 bases left between them. DNA for the CDR3: TGTGCCAGCAGCTTAATGTGGACAGTCTCCTACGAGCAGTACTTC. This translates into CASSLMWTVSYEQYF.